This passage covers 3 T cell receptor beta chains from one sample sequenced in a study of identical twins. MiXCR, applied by TCRdb to the 5' RACE reads, yields one record per CDR3 protein. Among under 800,000 distinct CDR3 sequences, 21% were seen once, and the ten largest hold 4% to 5.5%. A further study also used this sample, focusing on T cells expressing NK-cell markers.

The sequencing sample was made of PBMCs. The receptor set was obtained from a woman aged 18-29 years in good health.

The rearrangement joins TRBV10-1 to TRBJ2-5, with D possibly being TRBD2 (5 bases). The length of the CDR3 is 17 residues. Per germline, CDR1 WNHNN and CDR2 SYGVQD (reference sequence). V was cut by 6 bases and J by 1 base, with 21 bases left in between. The CDR3 DNA reads TGCGCCAGCAGCCTTCTAGCTAACGGGATGGTCCAAGAGACCCAGTACTTC. Amino acid sequence: CASSLLANGMVQETQYF.

The genes are TRBV10-3 and TRBJ1-4, with D possibly TRBD1 on 5 matching bases. The CDR3 is 13 residues long. Germline CDR1 reads ENHRY; CDR2 reads SYGVKD. Trimming took off 8 bases at V and 5 bases at J, with 12 bases between the two ends. CDR3 protein: CAIAGAYNEKLFF. The CDR3 DNA sequence: TGTGCCATCGCCGGGGCCTACAATGAAAAACTGTTTTTT.

A few counts support this clonotype. The V gene is TRBV6-1, the J gene TRBJ2-7; no definite D call. The CDR3 runs 12 residues. Trimming removed 10 bases from V and 6 bases from J, with 16 bases in between. Per germline, CDR1 MNHNS and CDR2 SASEGT. CDR3 residues: CATVKGLFEQYF. The CDR3 region has the DNA TGTGCCACCGTAAAAGGGTTGTTCGAGCAGTACTTC.